What follows are 5 T cell receptor beta chains derived from one specimen sequenced in a study of breast tumors, draining lymph nodes, adjacent tissues. Using its own MiXCR run on the multiplex PCR reads, TCRdb lists one record per CDR3 protein. This sample has fewer than 200,000 distinct CDR3 sequences, with 30% to 35% found just once. The lymph nodes were axillary draining lymph nodes from breast cancer patients. The sequencing input was axillary lymph node tissue. These receptors were obtained from a female donor with breast cancer. Some clones in this sample may be carry-over from other donors' samples.

V gene TRBV5-1 combines with J gene TRBJ1-1, with TRBD1 matching 8 bases. The germline V gene encodes CDR1 SGHRS and CDR2 YFSETQ. J was trimmed by 0 bases and V by 7 bases; bases with no gene match: 8. The CDR3 contains 15 residues. Here the CDR3 reads CASQDKTGVNTEAFF. CDR3 nucleotides: TGCGCCAGCCAGGATAAGACAGGGGTGAACACTGAAGCTTTCTTT.

V and J are TRBV20-1 and TRBJ2-3; D unresolved. Germline V gives CDR1 DFQATT, CDR2 SNEGSKA (reference sequence). The CDR3 contains 14 residues. Trimming removed 5 bases from V and 1 base from J, with 13 bases in between. DNA for the CDR3: TGCAGTGCTGCCGCGGCTAGGGGCACAGATACGCAGTATTTT. It yields the protein CSAAAARGTDTQYF.

This clonotype was counted many times. The chain is built from TRBV4-1 and TRBJ2-5; D unresolved. The germline gives CDR1 MGHRA, CDR2 YSYEKL. This CDR3 contains 15 residues. Trimming cost V 2 bases and J 4 bases, with 14 bases left between them. CDR3 sequence (DNA): TGCGCCAGCAGCCAAACACCTAAGGCGGTAGAGACCCAGTACTTC. It yields the protein CASSQTPKAVETQYF.

This chain links TRBV28 with TRBJ1-4, with TRBD1 as a possible D gene (6 bases). The length of the CDR3 is 14 residues. Germline V gene sequence: CDR1 MDHEN, CDR2 SYDVKM. Trimming shortened V by 6 bases and J by 3 bases, and 11 bases separated the two germline ends. DNA of the CDR3: TGTGCCAGCAGGCGACAGGTCGCTAATGAAAAACTGTTTTTT. The encoded protein is CASRRQVANEKLFF.

The chain is built from TRBV6-1 and TRBJ1-2; D might be TRBD1 (5 bases). Looked up from germline, CDR1 is MNHNS and CDR2 is SASEGT. The germline V and J ends were trimmed by 5 bases and 2 bases, with 12 bases remaining between them. The CDR3 sequence is 14 residues long. As DNA, the CDR3 is TGTGCCAGCAGTCACCGGGGCGGCAACTATGGCTACACCTTC. Translated: CASSHRGGNYGYTF.